This is a list of T cell receptor beta chains from one sample in a study of shared clonotypes between healthy human individuals. Generated by immunoSEQ multiplex PCR, the TCRdb table keeps only in-frame clones and is missing some. The sample yields roughly 2.5 million clones, around nine tenths seen once. Sequenced material: naive CD4+ T cells sorted from blood. The source of these receptors is a man younger than 35 in good health. CDR3s include the opening cysteine and the closing phenylalanine or tryptophan. Each record gives: CDR3 DNA, CDR3 protein, D gene, clone size, V gene, J gene. The D gene is left open where the match is weak. Some rows mark clone size as missing; the rest say once, few, many or name a class of expanded clone.

TGTGCCAGCAGCTTGGCTTGGACAGGGAAGAGTCCTTATGGCTACACCTTC,CASSLAWTGKSPYGYTF,TRBD1,NA,TRBV5-4,TRBJ1-2
TGCGCCAGCAGCTCCCGTGCGGGGATGGGGGAGACCCAGTACTTC,CASSSRAGMGETQYF,NA,NA,TRBV5-1,TRBJ2-5
TGTGCCAGCAGTTTAGGAGTTGGCTACACCTTC,CASSLGVGYTF,NA,NA,TRBV28,TRBJ1-2
TGTGCCAGCAGCCAGACGGGTTCCTATAATTCACCCCTCCACTTT,CASSQTGSYNSPLHF,NA,NA,TRBV7-3,TRBJ1-6
TGTGCCAGCAGCTTCCACAATGAGCAGTTCTTC,CASSFHNEQFF,NA,NA,TRBV7-8,TRBJ2-1
TGTGCCAGCAGCTTACTAGCGGGAGGCCAGGGTGAGCAGTTCTTC,CASSLLAGGQGEQFF,TRBD2,NA,TRBV7-9,TRBJ2-1
TGTGCCAGCAGCTTAGCAGGGCCAACTAATGAAAAACTGTTTTTT,CASSLAGPTNEKLFF,NA,NA,TRBV11-2,TRBJ1-4
TGTGCCAGTAGTATAGACGGCGGGAGCGGGGAGACCCAGTACTTC,CASSIDGGSGETQYF,TRBD2,NA,TRBV19,TRBJ2-5
TGCGCCAGCAGACCCGGGACTTACCAAGAGACCCAGTACTTC,CASRPGTYQETQYF,NA,NA,TRBV5-1,TRBJ2-5
TGTGCCAGTAGTCTCGCGGGGGCTAGCACAGATACGCAGTATTTT,CASSLAGASTDTQYF,NA,NA,TRBV19,TRBJ2-3
TGTGCCAGCAGCCAGGGGGCGGCTGAAGCTTTCTTT,CASSQGAAEAFF,TRBD1,once,TRBV5-4,TRBJ1-1
TGTGCCTGGAGTGCAGCCCCCTCGACAGGGATACTTGGACAGCCCCAGCATTTT,CAWSAAPSTGILGQPQHF,TRBD1,NA,TRBV30,TRBJ1-5
TGTGCCAGCAGCGGCTTCGCCGACTCTGGGGCCAACGTCCTGACTTTC,CASSGFADSGANVLTF,NA,NA,TRBV5-6,TRBJ2-6
TGTGCCAGCAGCGGGGATGGGTCGGGCTTCAATGAGCAGTTCTTC,CASSGDGSGFNEQFF,NA,NA,TRBV9,TRBJ2-1
TGCGCCAGCAGGCCTAGGACAGTCGCGAACACTGAAGCTTTCTTT,CASRPRTVANTEAFF,NA,NA,TRBV5-1,TRBJ1-1